This is a list of T cell receptor beta chains from one sample in a study of radiotherapy plus CTLA-4 blockade in lung cancer. The method was immunoSEQ multiplex PCR; TCRdb's version includes in-frame clones alone and lacks a portion of them. The sample gives some 100,000 clones, over 75% of which show up once; roughly 14% is in the top ten. The sequencing used peripheral blood, collected from a patient treated with radiotherapy plus ipilimumab. The receptor set was obtained from a human donor with non-small cell lung cancer that progressed on radiotherapy plus ipilimumab. Each CDR3 is given with its conserved first and last residue. The D gene is left open where the match is weak. Rows give clone size only sometimes, using once, few, many, or a class for an expanded clone.

d_call j_call v_call clone_size cdr3_aa cdr3_nt
TRBD2 TRBJ2-7 TRBV5-1 NA CASSSTSGRIEQYF TGCGCCAGCAGCTCGACTAGCGGGAGAATCGAGCAGTACTTC
NA TRBJ1-1 TRBV6-5 NA CASFLSDSQNTEAFF TGTGCCAGCTTTTTAAGTGACAGCCAGAACACTGAAGCTTTCTTT
NA TRBJ1-2 TRBV7-2 once CASSFDRNYGYTF TGTGCCAGCAGCTTTGACAGGAACTATGGCTACACCTTC
NA TRBJ1-4 TRBV21-1 once CASRLSTNEKLFF TGTGCCAGCCGCCTCTCAACTAATGAAAAACTGTTTTTT
NA TRBJ1-2 TRBV7-2 NA CASSTDFQGSGYTF TGTGCCAGCAGCACAGACTTCCAGGGATCGGGCTACACCTTC
NA TRBJ1-2 TRBV6-5 NA CASSYPGYYGYTF TGTGCCAGCAGTTATCCGGGATACTATGGCTACACCTTC
NA TRBJ2-7 TRBV10-3 few CAISGRGQGYEQYF TGTGCCATCAGTGGCAGGGGCCAAGGCTACGAGCAGTACTTC
NA TRBJ2-1 TRBV9 once CASSARESSEVEQFF TGTGCCAGCAGCGCACGGGAGTCGTCAGAGGTTGAGCAGTTCTTC
TRBD2 TRBJ2-1 TRBV7-2 NA CASSGAGGLGEQFF TGTGCCAGCTCGGGAGCGGGAGGACTCGGGGAGCAGTTCTTC
NA TRBJ1-2 TRBV10-3 NA CAISDTEGLYGYTF TGTGCCATCAGTGACACGGAAGGACTCTATGGCTACACCTTC
NA TRBJ2-2 TRBV15 NA CATSLSTPMELFF TGTGCCACCAGCTTATCGACCCCAATGGAGCTGTTTTTT
NA TRBJ1-1 TRBV18 NA CASSRMGGAEAFF TGTGCCAGCTCCCGCATGGGGGGGGCTGAAGCTTTCTTT
NA TRBJ1-2 TRBV6-1 NA CASSFSGNGYTF TGTGCCAGCAGTTTTTCAGGGAATGGCTACACCTTC
TRBD1 TRBJ1-5 TRBV4-1 NA CASSQSGQGSQPQHF TGCGCCAGCAGCCAATCGGGACAGGGAAGTCAGCCCCAGCATTTT
NA TRBJ2-7 TRBV6-1 NA CASEFRQTYEQYF TGTGCCAGCGAGTTTCGGCAGACCTACGAGCAGTACTTC
TRBD1 TRBJ1-4 TRBV2 NA CASRPGTGLEKLFF TGTGCCAGCAGGCCCGGGACAGGGCTTGAAAAACTGTTTTTT
TRBD2 TRBJ2-2 TRBV5-1 few CASSLSGGRVNTGELFF TGCGCCAGCAGCTTGAGTGGTGGGAGGGTGAACACCGGGGAGCTGTTTTTT
NA TRBJ2-5 TRBV10-3 NA CAISASAQETQYF TGTGCCATCAGTGCCAGCGCACAGGAGACCCAGTACTTC
NA TRBJ2-4 TRBV19 NA CASSPEFLRELAKNIQYF TGTGCCAGTAGTCCCGAGTTCCTGCGAGAGCTAGCCAAAAACATTCAGTACTTC
TRBD1 TRBJ1-2 TRBV27 NA CATGDRHIGLSGYTF TGTGCCACGGGGGACAGGCATATAGGGCTGAGTGGCTACACCTTC
NA TRBJ2-3 TRBV27 NA CASRGYTDTQYF TGTGCCAGCAGGGGGTACACAGATACGCAGTATTTT
NA TRBJ2-1 TRBV30 NA CACNRGGARSYNEQFF TGTGCCTGTAATAGGGGGGGGGCCCGATCCTACAATGAGCAGTTCTTC
NA TRBJ2-5 TRBV25-1 NA CASRLGGGETQYF TGTGCCAGCAGACTGGGGGGGGGCGAGACCCAGTACTTC
TRBD2 TRBJ2-7 TRBV19 NA CASSDLAGSGRYEQYF TGTGCCAGTAGCGATCTAGCGGGTTCCGGAAGGTACGAGCAGTACTTC
NA TRBJ1-2 TRBV28 NA CASRGPPNYGYTF TGTGCCAGCAGGGGACCGCCAAACTATGGCTACACCTTC
NA TRBJ2-2 TRBV6-5 NA CASSDGLGELFF TGTGCCAGCAGCGACGGCCTGGGGGAGCTGTTTTTT
NA TRBJ1-5 TRBV25-1 NA CASSEYEGGQPQHF TGTGCCAGCAGTGAATATGAGGGGGGACAGCCCCAGCATTTT
NA TRBJ2-3 TRBV4-3 once CASSQDTAGVSTDTQYF TGCGCCAGCAGCCAAGATACAGCAGGGGTCTCGACAGATACGCAGTATTTT
TRBD2 TRBJ2-7 TRBV6-5 NA CASSYSPAGAYEQYF TGTGCCAGCAGTTACTCACCAGCGGGAGCCTACGAGCAGTACTTC
TRBD1 TRBJ2-7 TRBV27 NA CASSITQGSEQYF TGTGCCAGCAGTATCACACAGGGGAGCGAGCAGTACTTC